This TCR beta chain was sequenced for a study of regulatory T cells. Notes on the study in general: Skewed V and J usage and few unique V-J pairs marked patient repertoires, most in Tregs. In CD3G deficiency, regulatory T cells had lower Shannon diversity than autologous conventional CD4+ and control regulatory cells. The two patients with the most severe autoimmunity showed the strongest Treg restriction.

Every patient with CD3G deficiency had evidence of autoimmunity. Germline CDR1 and CDR2: LNHDA and SQIVND (reference sequence). V lost 7 bases and J lost 2, with 5 bases in between. CDR3 length: 11 residues. Amplification used 52 TRBV primers and 13 TRBJ primers. Assay: immunoSEQ multiplex PCR; the TCRdb copy retains only in-frame clones and omits some. The sample holds approximately 3,100 clones; 90% to 95% are singletons and the top ten take roughly 3.4%. Details on this clone: Its antigen is undetermined.

This sequence joins TRBV19 and TRBJ1-2, with D unclear. This receptor was taken from a person between 18 and 35 years old with CD3G deficiency. What was sequenced was CD4+ Tregs sorted from blood. The CDR3 coding sequence is TGTGCCAGTAACGCAAACTATGGCTACACCTTC. As protein: CASNANYGYTF.